These 10 T cell receptor beta chains originate from one sample sequenced in a study of blood T cells in healthy people across ages. Then a second PCR, running about 6 to 12 cycles, was carried out with a sample-barcoded 5' primer and a J-beta primer mix. TCRdb re-derived calls from the 5' RACE reads in MiXCR, one entry per CDR3 protein. The table includes about 650,000 distinct CDR3 sequences, roughly 30% detected once. Sequenced material: blood. Source of these receptors: a woman aged 80 or over in good health.

This clonotype has ten or more counts. No DNA is shown, since the ends of the CDR3 on it are uncertain; the CDR3 is the one TCRdb lists. CDR3 amino acids: CASSLVGQGASGYF. The chain uses TRBV7-2 and TRBJ2-5; the table calls TRBD1, which could not be checked here. The CDR3 is 14 amino acids in total, end residues counted. From germline, CDR1 is SGHTA and CDR2 FQGNSA.

This clonotype was counted between two and nine times. The chain recombines TRBV29-1 with TRBJ1-1; possibly TRBD1 for D (5 bases). V was cut by 6 bases and J by 0 bases, with 20 bases left in between. Germline-derived CDR1 and CDR2 are SQVTM and ANQGSEA. The CDR3 has 16 amino acids. The CDR3 sequence is CSVARLLDIMNTEAFF. The CDR3 coding sequence is TGCAGCGTCGCCCGCCTGCTGGACATCATGAACACTGAAGCTTTCTTT. Drawing the rest from reference TRBV29-1 and TRBJ1-1, the complete variable domain is SAVISQKPSRDICQRGTSLTIQCQVDSQVTMMFWYRQQPGQSLTLIATANQGSEATYESGFVIDKFPISRPNLTFSTLTVSNMSPEDSSIYLCSVARLLDIMNTEAFFGQGTRLTVV.

This clonotype was seen at least ten times. The rearrangement joins TRBV6-2 or TRBV6-3 to TRBJ2-3; D unresolved. CDR3 length: 12 residues. The germline V and J ends were trimmed by 5 bases and 6 bases, with 9 bases remaining between them. Germline V gives CDR1 MNHEY, CDR2 SVGEGT. The CDR3 is CASSESGDTQYF. CDR3 DNA: TGTGCCAGCAGTGAGTCCGGGGATACGCAGTATTTT.

This clonotype was recorded many times. The CDR3 is CAWSVGQRNEQFF. The CDR3 nucleotides read TGTGCCTGGAGCGTAGGTCAGCGCAATGAGCAGTTCTTC. The chain employs TRBV30 and TRBJ2-1; D gene ambiguous. V dropped 3 bases and J dropped 6 bases, with 12 bases sitting between them. Germline CDR1 reads GTSNPN; CDR2 reads SVGIG (reference sequence). CDR3 length equals 13 residues.

This clonotype was observed at least ten times. The V gene is TRBV2, the J gene TRBJ1-2; perhaps TRBD1 as D (5 bases). Deletions cut 3 bases from V and 0 bases from J, with 8 bases between. The CDR3 contains 14 residues. Germline loops: CDR1 SNHLY, CDR2 FYNNEI. The CDR3 DNA sequence: TGTGCCAGCAGTGACAGGGCCGCTAACTATGGCTACACCTTC. Its protein is CASSDRAANYGYTF.

This clonotype was counted many times. The V call is TRBV5-6, the J call TRBJ1-2, with a tentative D call TRBD1 (6 bases). CDR3 length: 13 amino acids. Trimming left V 2 bases short and J 8 bases short, with 13 bases between. Germline CDR1 reads SGHDT; CDR2 reads YYEEEE. CDR3 coding DNA: TGTGCCAGCAGCTTACCCAGGGGTCACGGCTACACCTTC. It yields the protein CASSLPRGHGYTF.

This clonotype was observed at least ten times. The V call is TRBV5-1, the J call TRBJ1-5; D ambiguous. The V end lost 0 bases, the J end lost 0 bases, and 7 bases lay between the germline ends. The CDR3 spans 15 residues. From germline, CDR1 is SGHRS and CDR2 YFSETQ. This chain's CDR3 is CASSLVGNSNQPQHF. In DNA form, the CDR3 reads TGCGCCAGCAGCTTGGTAGGGAATAGCAATCAGCCCCAGCATTTT.

At least ten counts were recorded for this clonotype. The V and J genes are TRBV20-1 and TRBJ2-3; D is perhaps TRBD1 or TRBD2 (6 bases each). The length of the CDR3 is 14 residues. The germline V and J ends were trimmed by 3 bases and 5 bases, with 15 bases remaining between them. Germline assignment: CDR1 DFQATT and CDR2 SNEGSKA (reference sequence). DNA of the CDR3: TGCAGTGCTAGCCCCCCGGGGGCCAGAGATACGCAGTATTTT. Translating gives CSASPPGARDTQYF.

In the case of this clonotype: A single base separates this from a much larger clone, so it may be a read error. The V and J genes are TRBV20-1 and TRBJ2-7; 12 bases match TRBD1. Looked up from germline, CDR1 is DFQATT and CDR2 is SNEGSKA (reference sequence). The CDR3 loop spans 15 amino acids. CDR3 in amino acids: CSTRDPGQGAYEQYF. CDR3 coding DNA: TGCAGTACTAGGGACCCGGGACAGGGGGCATACGAGCAGTACTTC.

A word on this clonotype: This may stem from a read error, because a much larger clone lies one nucleotide away. The CDR3 DNA reads TGCAGCCCAGGGTGGTACAGGGGTGAGCAGTACTTC. Protein product: CSPGWYRGEQYF. This chain joins TRBV29-1 and TRBJ2-5, with TRBD1 matching 7 bases. V lost 8 bases to trimming and J lost 11 bases; unmatched junction nucleotides: 14. The CDR3 has 12 residues. The germline gives CDR1 SQVTM, CDR2 ANQGSEA.